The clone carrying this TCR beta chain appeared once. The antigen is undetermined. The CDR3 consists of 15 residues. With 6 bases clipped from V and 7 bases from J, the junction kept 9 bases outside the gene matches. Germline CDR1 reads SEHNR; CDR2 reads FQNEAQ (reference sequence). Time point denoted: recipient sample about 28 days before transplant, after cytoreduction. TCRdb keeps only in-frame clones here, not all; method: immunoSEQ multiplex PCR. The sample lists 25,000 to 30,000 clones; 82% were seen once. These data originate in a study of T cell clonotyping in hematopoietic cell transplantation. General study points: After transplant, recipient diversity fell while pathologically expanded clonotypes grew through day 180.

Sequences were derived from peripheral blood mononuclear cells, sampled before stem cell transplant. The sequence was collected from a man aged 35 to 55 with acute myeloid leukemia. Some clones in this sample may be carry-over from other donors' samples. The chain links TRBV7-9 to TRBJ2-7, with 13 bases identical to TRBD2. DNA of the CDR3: TGTGCCAGCAGTTGGACTAGCGGGGGCCGCACAGAGCAGTACTTC. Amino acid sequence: CASSWTSGGRTEQYF. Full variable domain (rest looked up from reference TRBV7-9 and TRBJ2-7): DTGVSQNPRHKITKRGQNVTFRCDPISEHNRLYWYRQTLGQGPEFLTYFQNEAQLEKSRLLSDRFSAERPKGSFSTLEIQRTEQGDSAMYLCASSWTSGGRTEQYFGPGTRLTVT.